What follows are 14 T cell receptor beta chains derived from one specimen sequenced in a study of CD8 T cells in Susac syndrome. Random-hexamer reverse transcription was applied to about 0.45 to 1 ug RNA. TCRdb analysed the immunoSEQ multiplex PCR reads with MiXCR anew, one entry per CDR3 protein. Of about 300,000 distinct CDR3 sequences in the sample, around 85% were seen once. Sample: CD8+ T cells from PBMCs. The receptors derive from a human donor with multiple sclerosis.

The CDR3 protein is CASSPRGGIAVEFYNEQFF. The CDR3 DNA sequence: TGCGCCAGCAGCCCTCGGGGGGGAATAGCGGTGGAATTCTACAATGAGCAGTTCTTC. The gene calls are TRBV4-1 and TRBJ2-1; 8 bases align to TRBD2. Per germline, CDR1 MGHRA and CDR2 YSYEKL. J gave up 3 bases and V 4 bases, and 17 bases lay outside the gene matches. The CDR3 consists of 19 residues.

The chain uses TRBV21-1 and TRBJ1-2. TRBV21-1 is a recognized pseudogene. This CDR3 spans 12 amino acids. The CDR3 DNA sequence: TGTGCCAGCAGACGGACGTGGTATGGCTACACCTTC. Translated: CASRRTWYGYTF.

CDR3 residues: CASSQSDTQYF. DNA of the CDR3: TGCGCCAGCAGCCAATCAGATACGCAGTATTTT. The V and J genes are TRBV4-1 and TRBJ2-3; unclear D gene. Per the germline V gene, CDR1 is MGHRA and CDR2 is YSYEKL. This CDR3 contains 11 residues. V shed 2 bases and J shed 4 bases, with 1 base lying between them.

This clonotype was detected a few times. The chain joins TRBV28 to TRBJ2-7, with TRBD1 matching over 8 bases. This CDR3 contains 14 residues. The V gene's germline CDR1 is MDHEN and CDR2 SYDVKM. The J segment lost 3 bases and the V segment lost 3 bases, leaving 4 bases of the junction unmatched. CDR3 nucleotide sequence: TGTGCCAGCAGTTTTTCCACAGGGGGCTACGAGCAGTACTTC. It codes for CASSFSTGGYEQYF.

J is TRBJ2-7 and V is TRBV15; the D gene is possibly TRBD2 (6 bases). V was clipped by 5 bases and J by 5 bases, with 13 bases between them. Germline values: CDR1 LNHNV, CDR2 YYDKDF (reference sequence). The CDR3 is 13 amino acids. CDR3 bases: TGTGCCACCAGCGCCCGGGGGAACGACGAGCAGTACTTC. Its protein product is CATSARGNDEQYF.

This clonotype was detected only a few times. This chain joins TRBV19 and TRBJ1-5; 8 nucleotides agree with TRBD1. V was pared by 5 bases and J by 6 bases, with 9 bases of the junction left unmatched. The CDR3 totals 15 residues. Germline V lookup: CDR1 LNHDA, CDR2 SQIVND (reference sequence). The CDR3 reads CASSPGTGSSQPQHF. The DNA of the CDR3 is TGTGCCAGTAGTCCCGGGACAGGCTCTTCTCAGCCCCAGCATTTT. The variable domain in full, with the rest retrieved from reference TRBV19 and TRBJ1-5, is DGGITQSPKYLFRKEGQNVTLSCEQNLNHDAMYWYRQDPGQGLRLIYYSQIVNDFQKGDIAEGYSVSREKKESFPLTVTSAQKNPTAFYLCASSPGTGSSQPQHFGDGTRLSIL.

The chain employs TRBV13 and TRBJ1-1; the match to TRBD1 covers 8 bases. V trimming: 5 bases; J trimming: 5 bases; junction bases outside the gene matches: 7. This CDR3 contains 14 residues. CDR1 and CDR2 from the germline V gene are PRHDT and FYEKMQ (reference sequence). Written as DNA, the CDR3 is TGTGCCAGCAGCGCCCGGACAGGGCGGACTGAAGCTTTCTTT. It codes for CASSARTGRTEAFF.

The chain has TRBV12-3 or TRBV12-4 and TRBJ2-7; tentatively, D is TRBD1 (6 bases). Trimming stripped 5 bases from V and 6 bases from J, with 11 bases between. This CDR3 is built from 12 residues. The CDR3 DNA reads TGTGCCAGCAGTCATAGCAGGGGCGAGCAGTACTTC. Its translation is CASSHSRGEQYF.

The chain links TRBV29-1 to TRBJ1-4, with D unresolved. The length of the CDR3 is 13 residues. Germline V lookup: CDR1 SQVTM, CDR2 ANQGSEA. The V end lost 6 bases, the J end lost 4 bases, and 12 bases lay between the germline ends. CDR3 nucleotide sequence: TGCAGCGTCACCGGCGGATTTAATGAAAAACTGTTTTTT. This translates into CSVTGGFNEKLFF.

The genes are TRBV7-9 and TRBJ2-3; D is undetermined. Germline CDR1 reads SEHNR; CDR2 reads FQNEAQ (reference sequence). The V end lost 5 bases, the J end lost 4 bases, and 4 bases lay between the germline ends. The CDR3 length is 11 residues. Written as DNA, the CDR3 is TGTGCCAGCAGCCAGGCAGATACGCAGTATTTT. Residues: CASSQADTQYF.

The rearrangement joins TRBV2 to TRBJ2-3; possibly TRBD1 for D (6 bases). CDR3 length: 15 amino acids. Per germline, CDR1 SNHLY and CDR2 FYNNEI. Trimming shortened V by 0 bases and J by 6 bases, and 13 bases separated the two germline ends. The CDR3 DNA follows: TGTGCCAGCAGTGAAGCTCCCCAGGGGCTGGATACGCAGTATTTT. Its translation is CASSEAPQGLDTQYF.

This CDR3 is CASSPLPVGGTNEQYF. The CDR3 DNA is TGTGCCAGCAGTCCCCTCCCCGTGGGCGGGACAAACGAGCAGTACTTC. This chain links TRBV27 with TRBJ2-7; D tentatively fits TRBD1 or TRBD2 (6 bases each). V dropped 5 bases and J dropped 5 bases, with 22 bases sitting between them. The germline V gene has CDR1 MNHEY and CDR2 SMNVEV (reference sequence). The CDR3 sequence is 16 residues long.

The chain links TRBV12-3 or TRBV12-4 to TRBJ2-1, with TRBD2 matching 7 bases. The CDR3 length is 14 residues. V lost 5 bases to trimming and J lost 4 bases; unmatched junction nucleotides: 5. CDR3 sequence (DNA): TGTGCCAGCAGTCTGGGGACTAATTACAATGAGCAGTTCTTC. It translates to CASSLGTNYNEQFF.

This rearrangement joins TRBV28 to TRBJ2-7; 9 bases fit TRBD2. The germline V gene has CDR1 MDHEN and CDR2 SYDVKM. The CDR3 loop spans 15 amino acids. V dropped 10 bases and J dropped 1; count of bases not matched to a gene: 11. DNA of the CDR3: TGTGCCACCACAGATGGACTAGCGCTTTCCTACGAGCAGTACTTC. It encodes CATTDGLALSYEQYF. The full variable domain, its missing parts supplied by reference TRBV28 and TRBJ2-7, is DVKVTQSSRYLVKRTGEKVFLECVQDMDHENMFWYRQDPGLGLRLIYFSYDVKMKEKGDIPEGYSVSREKKERFSLILESASTNQTSMYLCATTDGLALSYEQYFGPGTRLTVT.